This TCR beta chain was captured by sequencing in a study of beta chain features in type 1 diabetes. Sequenced material consisted of expressed TCRB transcripts (all of the isolated RNA was reverse transcribed). The assay was immunoSEQ multiplex PCR, and TCRdb's table has in-frame clones only and misses some. The sample gives 130,000 or so clones, less than 10% of which show up once; 0.55% to 0.75% is in the top ten. CDR3 length equals 16 residues. Germline V gene lookup returns CDR1 SGHAT and CDR2 FQNNGV. V lost 6 bases and J lost 0, with 18 bases in between. This clone was detected a few times. This receptor was obtained from a middle-aged woman in good health. The rearrangement joins TRBV11-2 to TRBJ2-7, with D perhaps TRBD2 (6 bases). Sequenced: central memory CD4+ T cells from blood. CDR3 coding DNA: TGTGCCAGCAGACCTGGACTGGCGGGGTTCTCCTACGAGCAGTACTTC. Translated, it gives CASRPGLAGFSYEQYF.